This TCR beta chain is from a study of shared clonotypes between healthy human individuals. Study in general: Donors had three CD4 naive, three CD4 memory, two CD8 naive and one CD8 memory plate apiece.

Each donor was a Caucasian adult residing in Nashville, Tennessee. There are a few counts of this clone. Its antigen remains unidentified. Study-level points and caveats: Researchers sampled only blood; tissue repertoires likely differ. The four-donor shared clonotypes exceeded non-shared clonotypes in generation probability, with non-shared ones scoring lower.

Measured with immunoSEQ multiplex PCR; TCRdb has only the in-frame clones, and not every one. The data contain about 710,000 clones, around 78% of them singletons. Germline V gives CDR1 SNHLY, CDR2 FYNNEI. V lost 7 bases and J lost 2, with 9 bases in between. There are 12 residues in the CDR3. Sequenced material: memory CD4+ T cells sorted from blood. Subset: CD45RA-negative fraction. This sequence originates from a woman aged 25-40 years in good health. This rearrangement joins TRBV2 to TRBJ2-7; D is possibly TRBD2 (5 bases). The CDR3 reads CASKAVAYEQYF. CDR3 coding DNA: TGTGCCAGCAAAGCGGTGGCCTACGAGCAGTACTTC.